This T cell receptor beta chain was obtained from a study of shared clonotypes between healthy human individuals. Comments on this clone: Its target is unknown.

The authors loaded roughly 200 ng DNA, around 32,000 T cell genomes, into sorted-subset replicate PCRs. The data were produced by immunoSEQ multiplex PCR, yet TCRdb's version contains in-frame clones alone and is incomplete. The data contain 2 million to 2.5 million clones, 90% to 95% of them singletons. General study findings and limits: With few donors, the genetic and exposure-history diversity represented was limited.

The germline CDR1 and CDR2 sequences are SGHTA and FQGTGA. The CDR3 extends over 13 amino acids. The V end lost 2 bases, the J end lost 6 bases, and 9 bases lay between the germline ends. V gene TRBV7-3 combines with J gene TRBJ2-3; TRBD2 might be the D (6 bases). The sequenced sample consisted of naive CD4+ T cells from PBMCs. Subset in this sample: CD45RA+ positively selected. This clonotype was obtained from a man aged 18 to 29 in good health. Some clones in this sample may be carry-over from other donors' samples. CDR3 DNA: TGTGCCAGCAGCTTAGAGGGGAGGGATACGCAGTATTTT. Its translation: CASSLEGRDTQYF.